The 18 T cell receptor beta chains listed next were all sequenced from one sample in a study of blood T cell repertoires in COVID-19. The protocol was immunoSEQ multiplex PCR, while the TCRdb copy is restricted to in-frame clones and leaves out a portion. The table includes roughly 83,000 clones, approximately 86% detected once. The sequencing input was peripheral blood. All receptors come from an elderly man with active or convalescent COVID-19.

In its sample, this clone was seen once. The gene calls are TRBV4-2 and TRBJ1-1, with TRBD1 matching over 9 bases. Trimming at V came to 5 bases and at J to 7 bases, leaving 5 bases not matched to a gene. The CDR3 is made up of 13 amino acids. Germline loops: CDR1 LGHNA, CDR2 YNFKEQ. Written as DNA, the CDR3 is TGTGCCAGCAGCACACCGGGACAGGGTGAAGCTTTCTTT. This gives the protein CASSTPGQGEAFF.

This clone was recorded once. J is TRBJ1-6 and V is TRBV5-1; D remains unclear. The CDR3 is 14 residues long. V was clipped by 0 bases and J by 7 bases, with 8 bases between them. The germline gives CDR1 SGHRS, CDR2 YFSETQ. CDR3 region: CASSLVSENSPLHF. The CDR3, as DNA: TGCGCCAGCAGCTTGGTGTCAGAAAATTCACCCCTCCACTTT.

The rearrangement links TRBV28 to TRBJ2-6, with D maybe TRBD1 (5 bases). The CDR3 length is 17 residues. The germline CDR1 and CDR2 sequences are MDHEN and SYDVKM. V gave up 2 bases and J gave up 0 bases, with 11 bases separating them. CDR3 nucleotide sequence: TGTGCCAGCAGTTTACTCCAGGGCCGCTCTGGGGCCAACGTCCTGACTTTC. Translated: CASSLLQGRSGANVLTF.

This chain joins TRBV5-1 and TRBJ2-2; D is possibly TRBD2 (6 bases). CDR3 length: 16 amino acids. Germline CDR1 is SGHRS and CDR2 is YFSETQ. With 4 bases removed from V and 2 bases from J, the gap between germline ends came to 15 bases. The DNA of the CDR3 is TGCGCCAGCAGCGGGCCTGGGACTGCAAACACCGGGGAGCTGTTTTTT. It translates to CASSGPGTANTGELFF.

The chain is built from TRBV4-1 and TRBJ1-1; 7 bases line up with TRBD1. CDR1 MGHRA and CDR2 YSYEKL come from the germline V gene. There are 13 residues in the CDR3. V gave up 0 bases and J gave up 8 bases; unmatched junction bases: 3. CDR3 sequence (DNA): TGCGCCAGCAGCCAAGACAGGGGGACAGAAGCTTTCTTT. It yields the protein CASSQDRGTEAFF.

The chain carries TRBV19 and TRBJ1-1; D uncertain. CDR3 length: 14 residues. Germline V CDR1 and CDR2: LNHDA, SQIVND (reference sequence). V lost 2 bases and J 1 base, leaving 8 bases between the germline ends. CDR3 sequence reads: CASSIKWANTEAFF. As DNA, the CDR3 is TGTGCCAGTAGTATAAAGTGGGCGAACACTGAAGCTTTCTTT.

The V and J genes are TRBV6-6 and TRBJ1-3; tentative D call: TRBD1 (5 bases). Per the germline V gene, CDR1 is MNHNY and CDR2 is SVGAGI (reference sequence). V was clipped by 7 bases and J by 4 bases, with 11 bases between them. The length of the CDR3 is 13 residues. The CDR3, as DNA: TGTGCCAGCATGGGGGGAGTAGGAAACACCATATATTTT. Amino acid sequence: CASMGGVGNTIYF.

This clone was detected once. This chain links TRBV5-1 with TRBJ2-3; D is uncertain. CDR1 and CDR2 (germline): SGHRS, YFSETQ. Trimming removed 0 bases at V and 1 base at J, with 12 bases between. This CDR3 contains 16 residues. Written as DNA, the CDR3 is TGCGCCAGCAGCTTGGGGTTAATATGGCGCACAGATACGCAGTATTTT. Its protein product is CASSLGLIWRTDTQYF.

This clone has only one observation. V usage is TRBV7-2 and J usage is TRBJ2-1, with 10 bases that match TRBD2. The J segment lost 8 bases and the V segment lost 5 bases, leaving 9 bases of the junction unmatched. Germline V gene sequence: CDR1 SGHTA, CDR2 FQGNSA. The CDR3 consists of 15 residues. The CDR3 sequence is CASSPGVAGGYEQFF. CDR3 DNA: TGTGCCAGCAGCCCTGGGGTAGCGGGAGGCTATGAGCAGTTCTTC.

This chain links TRBV18 with TRBJ2-3; TRBD2 matches at 8 bases. Per germline, CDR1 KGHSH and CDR2 LQKENI. Trimming at V came to 1 base and at J to 2 bases, leaving 5 bases not matched to a gene. CDR3 length: 16 residues. The CDR3 loop is CASSPLTGGSTDTQYF. The CDR3, as DNA: TGTGCCAGCTCACCACTAACGGGGGGGTCCACAGATACGCAGTATTTT.

The chain links TRBV7-2 to TRBJ1-6; 7 positions match TRBD1. The V segment lost 6 bases and the J segment 5 bases; nucleotides outside the gene matches: 7. The germline V gene has CDR1 SGHTA and CDR2 FQGNSA. The CDR3 extends over 15 amino acids. The CDR3 region is CASRLTGRNNSPLHF. In DNA, the CDR3 is TGTGCCAGCAGGTTGACAGGGAGGAATAATTCACCCCTCCACTTT.

The V and J genes are TRBV5-1 and TRBJ2-1; the D gene is possibly TRBD1 (6 bases). This CDR3 has 16 residues. V dropped 4 bases and J dropped 0 bases, with 14 bases sitting between them. Germline loops: CDR1 SGHRS, CDR2 YFSETQ. Here the CDR3 reads CASSLDRVSSYNEQFF. The CDR3 DNA follows: TGCGCCAGCAGCCTGGACAGAGTGAGCTCCTACAATGAGCAGTTCTTC.

This clone was found once. The chain has TRBV25-1 and TRBJ1-6; TRBD1 aligns across 12 bases. The germline V gene has CDR1 MGHDK and CDR2 SYGVNS. CDR3 length: 14 amino acids. Trimming cost V 6 bases and J 10 bases; bases outside gene matches: 4. The CDR3 here is CASRGDRGRSPLHF. CDR3 DNA sequence: TGTGCCAGCAGGGGGGACAGGGGGCGATCACCCCTCCACTTT.

CDR3 DNA sequence: TGTGCCAGCAGCCGACTCACACCGGCAGGGGGCACAGAGACCCAGTACTTC. This translates into CASSRLTPAGGTETQYF. The chain employs TRBV3-1 (or the pseudogene TRBV3-2) and TRBJ2-5, with 8 bases fitting TRBD1. CDR1 and CDR2 from the germline V gene are LGHDT and YNNKEL (reference sequence). The CDR3 loop spans 17 amino acids. V lost 4 bases to trimming and J lost 4 bases; unmatched junction nucleotides: 14.

The chain's CDR3 is CASSGEITGLGVNQPQHF. For the CDR3, the DNA is TGTGCCAGCAGTGGGGAAATTACAGGGTTGGGGGTCAATCAGCCCCAGCATTTT. The chain combines TRBV6-1 with TRBJ1-5, with D possibly being TRBD1 (6 bases). In germline, CDR1 is MNHNS, CDR2 SASEGT. The CDR3 is made up of 18 amino acids. Deletions cut 4 bases from V and 3 bases from J, with 22 bases between.

The chain combines TRBV2 with TRBJ1-4; D is possibly TRBD1 (5 bases). Germline loops: CDR1 SNHLY, CDR2 FYNNEI. The V end was cut by 8 bases, the J end by 5 bases, with 9 bases between. The CDR3 spans 12 residues. The chain's CDR3 is CASDRFNEKLFF. CDR3 DNA: TGTGCCAGCGACAGATTCAATGAAAAACTGTTTTTT.

This chain connects TRBV10-2 to TRBJ1-1; D is perhaps TRBD1 (5 bases). Germline CDR1 reads WSHSY; CDR2 reads SAAADI. Trimming took 4 bases from V and 0 from J, leaving 24 bases between them. This CDR3 has 19 amino acids. The CDR3 DNA reads TGCGCCAGCAGTGGCCGAACAAGGGATGGGGCAATAATGAACACTGAAGCTTTCTTT. Encoded protein: CASSGRTRDGAIMNTEAFF.

This CDR3 is CASSKREQGTDTQYF. The CDR3 nucleotides are TGTGCCAGCAGCAAAAGGGAACAGGGCACAGATACGCAGTATTTT. The V and J genes are TRBV21-1 and TRBJ2-3; the DNA was not compared with TRBD1, the D call given in the table. TRBV21-1 is flagged as a pseudogene. CDR3 length equals 15 residues.